The 30 T cell receptor beta chains given below trace back to one sample, sequenced in a study of OX40 agonist ivuxolimab in advanced cancers. The method was immunoSEQ multiplex PCR; TCRdb's version includes in-frame clones alone and lacks a portion of them. The table includes about 46,000 clones, over 75% detected once. This sample comprised CD4+ or CD8+ T cells sorted from blood, obtained in a trial of the OX40 agonist ivuxolimab. Source of these receptors: an adult with an advanced solid tumor such as melanoma, head and neck, liver or kidney cancer.

The rearrangement links TRBV28 to TRBJ2-2, with TRBD1 matching over 7 bases. The CDR3 consists of 16 residues. The J segment lost 4 bases and the V segment lost 6 bases, leaving 11 bases of the junction unmatched. Germline V gene lookup returns CDR1 MDHEN and CDR2 SYDVKM. CDR3 in DNA: TGTGCCAGCAGGCCTAAAAGAACAGGGGTCACCGGGGAGCTGTTTTTT. Its translation is CASRPKRTGVTGELFF. Combining the CDR3 with reference TRBV28 and TRBJ2-2 gives the whole variable domain DVKVTQSSRYLVKRTGEKVFLECVQDMDHENMFWYRQDPGLGLRLIYFSYDVKMKEKGDIPEGYSVSREKKERFSLILESASTNQTSMYLCASRPKRTGVTGELFFGEGSRLTVL.

V is TRBV28 and J is TRBJ2-7, with 8 positions matching TRBD2. CDR3 length: 13 amino acids. V lost 6 bases to trimming and J lost 4 bases; unmatched junction nucleotides: 5. The germline V gene has CDR1 MDHEN and CDR2 SYDVKM. The CDR3 protein is CASSGGAEYEQYF. The CDR3 DNA sequence: TGTGCCAGCAGCGGGGGGGCCGAGTACGAGCAGTACTTC. Full variable domain (remainder filled in from reference TRBV28 and TRBJ2-7): DVKVTQSSRYLVKRTGEKVFLECVQDMDHENMFWYRQDPGLGLRLIYFSYDVKMKEKGDIPEGYSVSREKKERFSLILESASTNQTSMYLCASSGGAEYEQYFGPGTRLTVT.

The V call is TRBV21-1, the J call TRBJ2-5; TRBD2, the D gene given by the table, was not confirmed from the DNA. TRBV21-1 represents a pseudogene. The CDR3 has 15 amino acids. In DNA form, the CDR3 reads TGTGCCAGCAGCAAAACAGCGGGGGGGCCGGAGACCCAGTACTTC. This encodes CASSKTAGGPETQYF.

The chain links TRBV6-5 to TRBJ1-1; D gene uncertain. Trimming stripped 4 bases from V and 5 bases from J, with 11 bases between. The CDR3 runs to 13 residues. Germline assignment: CDR1 MNHEY and CDR2 SVGAGI. CDR3 bases: TGTGCCAGCAGTTTATCCCTGGGGACTGAAGCTTTCTTT. Translated: CASSLSLGTEAFF.

V usage is TRBV7-8 and J usage is TRBJ2-3; D possibly matches TRBD1 or TRBD2 (6 bases each). Trimming removed 5 bases at V and 0 bases at J, with 21 bases between. CDR1 and CDR2 from the germline V gene are SGHVS and FQNEAQ. The CDR3 covers 18 residues. CDR3 nucleotide sequence: TGTGCCAGCAGCCTACGGACGGGGGCACTCACTAGCACAGATACGCAGTATTTT. It specifies CASSLRTGALTSTDTQYF.

The gene calls are TRBV5-4 and TRBJ2-4; no reliable D call. V was pared by 3 bases and J by 3 bases, with 7 bases between. This CDR3 comprises 13 residues. Germline CDR1 and CDR2: SGHNT and YYREEE (reference sequence). CDR3 sequence reads: CASSSASKNIQYF. The CDR3 nucleotides read TGTGCCAGCAGCTCTGCGAGCAAAAACATTCAGTACTTC.

The V call is TRBV5-4, the J call TRBJ1-1; D perhaps matches TRBD1 (5 bases). Trimming cost V 4 bases and J 3 bases, with 16 bases left between them. CDR3 size: 15 residues. Germline loops: CDR1 SGHNT, CDR2 YYREEE (reference sequence). CDR3: CASSQYGASDTEAFF. The DNA for the CDR3 is TGTGCCAGCAGCCAATATGGGGCGAGCGACACTGAAGCTTTCTTT.

The V call is TRBV28, the J call TRBJ2-2; D call uncertain. CDR1 is MDHEN and CDR2 is SYDVKM in the germline V gene. Trimming took 0 bases from V and 4 from J, leaving 9 bases between them. CDR3 length: 15 residues. The CDR3 nucleotides are TGTGCCAGCAGTTTATGGCAACATGCCACCGGGGAGCTGTTTTTT. It is translated as CASSLWQHATGELFF.

The chain links TRBV29-1 to TRBJ2-1; D might be TRBD1 or TRBD2, each matching 5 bases. Germline lookup yields CDR1 SQVTM and CDR2 ANQGSEA. CDR3 length equals 13 residues. Trimming pared 6 bases from V and 5 bases from J, leaving 14 bases between. The CDR3, as DNA: TGCAGCGTGGGACGGAGAAATCACAATGAGCAGTTCTTC. Protein sequence: CSVGRRNHNEQFF.

This clone was detected only once. The rearrangement uses TRBV4-1 and TRBJ2-1; 10 positions agree with TRBD2. V was clipped by 5 bases and J by 7 bases; unmatched bases: 8. Per the germline V gene, CDR1 is MGHRA and CDR2 is YSYEKL. The CDR3 has 15 residues. CDR3 protein: CASSSPGLALNEQFF. Written as DNA, the CDR3 is TGCGCCAGCAGCTCACCGGGACTAGCGTTAAATGAGCAGTTCTTC.

This clone was picked up a small number of times. V gene TRBV30 combines with J gene TRBJ1-1; D ambiguous. CDR1 is GTSNPN and CDR2 is SVGIG in the germline V gene (reference sequence). V was pared by 0 bases and J by 7 bases, with 12 bases between. This CDR3 is built from 13 residues. The CDR3 DNA reads as TGTGCCTGGAGTGTATCACGTGGTGGTGAAGCTTTCTTT. Protein sequence: CAWSVSRGGEAFF.

The sample holds one count of this clone. The J gene is TRBJ1-2, the V gene TRBV27; the D is unclear. Germline assignment: CDR1 MNHEY and CDR2 SMNVEV (reference sequence). Trimming cost V 4 bases and J 8 bases, with 14 bases left between them. CDR3 length: 13 residues. The CDR3 nucleotides read TGTGCCAGCAGTTCGACCCAACTGGAAGGCTACACCTTC. As protein: CASSSTQLEGYTF.

The V and J genes are TRBV4-1 and TRBJ2-7; 9 bases fit TRBD2. V gave up 1 base and J gave up 1 base; unmatched junction bases: 2. There are 15 residues in the CDR3. CDR1 MGHRA and CDR2 YSYEKL come from the germline V gene. The CDR3 coding sequence is TGCGCCAGCAGCCAAGTTCTAGCGGGGTCCTACGAGCAGTACTTC. It yields the protein CASSQVLAGSYEQYF.

The V call is TRBV10-2, the J call TRBJ2-1; no clear D gene. Per the germline V gene, CDR1 is WSHSY and CDR2 is SAAADI. The CDR3 loop spans 11 amino acids. The V and J ends lost 2 bases and 8 bases respectively, with 4 bases between them. The CDR3 DNA follows: TGCGCCAGCAGTGAGGGGGATGAGCAGTTCTTC. Translation: CASSEGDEQFF.

The chain carries TRBV4-3 and TRBJ2-7; D remains unclear. Trimming removed 0 bases from V and 2 bases from J, with 11 bases in between. This CDR3 comprises 15 residues. CDR1 LGHNA and CDR2 YSLEER come from the germline V gene. DNA for the CDR3: TGCGCCAGCAGCCAAGATCGGGCCGGGCCCTACGAGCAGTACTTC. Translated, it gives CASSQDRAGPYEQYF.

The chain recombines TRBV4-3 with TRBJ2-3; D remains unclear. There are 14 residues in the CDR3. Germline CDR1 and CDR2: LGHNA and YSLEER. Trimming removed 0 bases at V and 6 bases at J, with 10 bases between. The CDR3 loop reads CASSQDLSPDTQYF. DNA of the CDR3: TGCGCCAGCAGCCAAGATCTCTCTCCGGATACGCAGTATTTT.

This sequence joins TRBV2 and TRBJ2-1; the D is unclear. The CDR3 is 11 residues long. Germline V gives CDR1 SNHLY, CDR2 FYNNEI. V lost 8 bases, J lost 4 bases, and 6 bases lay in between. The CDR3 sequence: CASLLYNEQFF. The CDR3 coding sequence is TGTGCCAGCCTCTTATACAATGAGCAGTTCTTC. Based on the CDR3 plus reference TRBV2 and TRBJ2-1, the full variable domain is EPEVTQTPSHQVTQMGQEVILRCVPISNHLYFYWYRQILGQKVEFLVSFYNNEISEKSEIFDDQFSVERPDGSNFTLKIRSTKLEDSAMYFCASLLYNEQFFGPGTRLTVL.

The CDR3 loop is CASSFRSVSRGYNEQFF. The CDR3 bases are TGTGCCAGCAGTTTCCGATCGGTATCTCGGGGCTACAATGAGCAGTTCTTC. The V gene is TRBV28, the J gene TRBJ2-1; a possible D gene is TRBD2 (5 bases). CDR1 is MDHEN and CDR2 is SYDVKM in the germline V gene. There are 17 residues in the CDR3. V was trimmed by 3 bases and J by 3 bases, leaving 18 bases between them.

This chain connects TRBV5-6 to TRBJ2-2; TRBD1 agrees at 9 bases. This CDR3 region has 14 residues. Germline V gene data show CDR1 as SGHDT and CDR2 as YYEEEE. V shed 0 bases and J 7 bases; nucleotides not matched to a gene: 1. The CDR3 nucleotides are TGTGCCAGCAGCTTGGGGACAGGGGACGGGGAGCTGTTTTTT. This gives the protein CASSLGTGDGELFF. The full variable domain, in which reference TRBV5-6 and TRBJ2-2 provide the parts outside the CDR3, is DAGVTQSPTHLIKTRGQQVTLRCSPKSGHDTVSWYQQALGQGPQFIFQYYEEEERQRGNFPDRFSGHQFPNYSSELNVNALLLGDSALYLCASSLGTGDGELFFGEGSRLTVL.

The V call is TRBV7-8, the J call TRBJ2-7; D may be TRBD1 (6 bases). Trimming shortened V by 5 bases and J by 0 bases, and 29 bases separated the two germline ends. Germline-derived CDR1 and CDR2 are SGHVS and FQNEAQ. The CDR3 length is 20 residues. The CDR3 spells CASSPGAYRAVLAISYEQYF. The DNA for the CDR3 is TGTGCCAGCAGCCCCGGTGCGTACAGGGCAGTTTTGGCTATCTCCTACGAGCAGTACTTC.

The V gene is TRBV6-6, the J gene TRBJ1-2, with D perhaps TRBD1 (5 bases). V shed 5 bases and J shed 4 bases, with 11 bases lying between them. Germline CDR1 MNHNY, CDR2 SVGAGI (reference sequence). The CDR3 is made up of 13 amino acids. The CDR3, as DNA: TGTGCCAGCAGTGATGGGGCTGCCTATGGCTACACCTTC. This sequence encodes CASSDGAAYGYTF.

The genes are TRBV14 and TRBJ2-1; 9 bases line up with TRBD2. CDR3 size: 16 residues. Unmatched junction bases numbered 5, after V lost 2 bases and J lost 3 bases. Germline V gene sequence: CDR1 SGHDN, CDR2 FVKESK. In DNA, the CDR3 is TGTGCCAGCAGCCAATTATTAGCGGGGGACTACAATGAGCAGTTCTTC. It is translated as CASSQLLAGDYNEQFF.

The chain combines TRBV7-9 with TRBJ2-1, with TRBD1 identical over 8 bases. Trimming took 5 bases from V and 5 from J; bases not matched to a gene: 8. This CDR3 has 15 amino acids. Per the germline V gene, CDR1 is SEHNR and CDR2 is FQNEAQ (reference sequence). The CDR3: CASSHRTGYHNEQFF. The CDR3 DNA reads TGTGCCAGCAGCCACAGGACAGGGTACCACAATGAGCAGTTCTTC.

J is TRBJ2-1 and V is TRBV9, with D possibly being TRBD1 (6 bases). V lost 4 bases and J lost 7, with 12 bases in between. The V gene's germline CDR1 is SGDLS and CDR2 YYNGEE. The CDR3 extends over 13 amino acids. Here the CDR3 reads CASSWAGVNEQFF. The CDR3 coding sequence is TGTGCCAGCAGCTGGGCAGGGGTTAATGAGCAGTTCTTC.

This clone was found once. The chain joins TRBV11-2 to TRBJ1-3; D ambiguous. The CDR3 extends over 14 amino acids. Germline V gives CDR1 SGHAT, CDR2 FQNNGV. The germline V and J ends were trimmed by 6 bases and 4 bases, with 13 bases remaining between them. The CDR3 here is CASRSGGPGNTIYF. CDR3 in DNA: TGTGCCAGCAGATCCGGAGGGCCCGGAAACACCATATATTTT.

Concerning this clone itself: A read error is possible here, since a much larger clone lies one base away. The genes are TRBV4-1 and TRBJ2-3; 11 nucleotides align to TRBD2. CDR1 MGHRA and CDR2 YSYEKL come from the germline V gene. V dropped 0 bases and J dropped 2; count of bases not matched to a gene: 4. The CDR3 runs 17 residues. The CDR3 DNA reads TGCGCCAGCAGCCAAGATCTACTAGCGGGGGCCACAGATACGCAGTATTTT. Amino acids: CASSQDLLAGATDTQYF.

The chain links TRBV7-6 to TRBJ2-5, with 9 bases identical to TRBD2. The CDR3 covers 17 residues. V lost 1 base to trimming and J lost 1 base; unmatched junction nucleotides: 7. The V gene's germline CDR1 is SGHVS and CDR2 FNYEAQ. CDR3 residues: CASSLVFLAGRQETQYF. DNA for the CDR3: TGTGCCAGCAGCTTAGTGTTCCTAGCGGGGCGCCAAGAGACCCAGTACTTC.

This clone was recorded only once. This rearrangement joins TRBV10-3 to TRBJ2-4, with 7 nucleotides matching TRBD1. The V and J ends lost 10 bases and 5 bases, in that order; junction bases with no gene match: 5. CDR3 length: 12 residues. In germline, CDR1 is ENHRY, CDR2 SYGVKD. CDR3 nucleotide sequence: TGTGCCACCCAGGGACAGCAAAACATTCAGTACTTC. Translated, it gives CATQGQQNIQYF.

The sample holds a few counts of this clone. The V and J genes are TRBV5-5 and TRBJ2-5; 7 nucleotides agree with TRBD1. J was trimmed by 2 bases and V by 4 bases; bases with no gene match: 8. The germline V gene encodes CDR1 SGHKS and CDR2 YYEKEE (reference sequence). The CDR3 contains 15 residues. The CDR3 nucleotides are TGTGCCAGCAGCGTAACGGGACAGCCGCAAGAGACCCAGTACTTC. Amino acid sequence: CASSVTGQPQETQYF.

V gene TRBV7-8 combines with J gene TRBJ2-5, with a possible D match to TRBD1 (5 bases). The V end was cut by 4 bases, the J end by 1 base, with 19 bases between. Germline V gene sequence: CDR1 SGHVS, CDR2 FQNEAQ. CDR3 length: 17 residues. The CDR3 DNA is TGTGCCAGCAGCTCCGTTGCTAGGACATTCGTCCAAGAGACCCAGTACTTC. Protein product: CASSSVARTFVQETQYF. The variable domain in full, with the rest retrieved from reference TRBV7-8 and TRBJ2-5, is GAGVSQSPRYKVAKRGQDVALRCDPISGHVSLFWYQQALGQGPEFLTYFQNEAQLDKSGLPSDRFFAERPEGSVSTLKIQRTQQEDSAVYLCASSSVARTFVQETQYFGPGTRLLVL.